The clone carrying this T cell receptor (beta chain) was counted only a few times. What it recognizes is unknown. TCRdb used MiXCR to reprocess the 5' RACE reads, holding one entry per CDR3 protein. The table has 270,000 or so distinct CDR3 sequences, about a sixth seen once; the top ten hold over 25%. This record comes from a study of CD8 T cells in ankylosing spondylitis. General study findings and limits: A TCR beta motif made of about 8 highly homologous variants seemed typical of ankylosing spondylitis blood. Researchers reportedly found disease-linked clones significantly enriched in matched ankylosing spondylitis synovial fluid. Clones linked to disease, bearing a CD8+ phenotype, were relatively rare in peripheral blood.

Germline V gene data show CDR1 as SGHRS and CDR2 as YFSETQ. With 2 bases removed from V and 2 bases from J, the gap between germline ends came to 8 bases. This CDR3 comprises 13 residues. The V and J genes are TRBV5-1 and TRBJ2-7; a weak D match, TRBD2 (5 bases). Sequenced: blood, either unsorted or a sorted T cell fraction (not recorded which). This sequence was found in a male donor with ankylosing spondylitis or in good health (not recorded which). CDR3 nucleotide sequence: TGCGCCAGCAGCTTCGAGGGCGCCTACGAGCAGTACTTC. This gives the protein CASSFEGAYEQYF.